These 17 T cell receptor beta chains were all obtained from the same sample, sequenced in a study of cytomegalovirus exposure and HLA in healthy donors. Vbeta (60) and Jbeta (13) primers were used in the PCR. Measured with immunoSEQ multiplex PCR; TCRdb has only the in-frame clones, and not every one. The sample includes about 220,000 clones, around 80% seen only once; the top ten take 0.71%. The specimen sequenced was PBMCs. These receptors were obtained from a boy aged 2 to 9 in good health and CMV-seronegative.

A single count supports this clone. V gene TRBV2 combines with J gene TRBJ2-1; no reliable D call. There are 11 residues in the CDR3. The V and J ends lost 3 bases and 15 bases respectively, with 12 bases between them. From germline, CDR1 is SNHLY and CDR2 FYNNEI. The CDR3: CASSDSELAFF. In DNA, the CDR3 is TGTGCCAGCAGTGATTCAGAATTGGCGTTCTTC.

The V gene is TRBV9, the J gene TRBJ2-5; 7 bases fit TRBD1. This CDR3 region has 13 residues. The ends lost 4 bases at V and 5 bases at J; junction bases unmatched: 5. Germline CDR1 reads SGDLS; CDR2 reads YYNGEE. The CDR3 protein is CASSPDRDETQYF. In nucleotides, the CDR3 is TGTGCCAGCAGCCCCGACAGGGACGAGACCCAGTACTTC.

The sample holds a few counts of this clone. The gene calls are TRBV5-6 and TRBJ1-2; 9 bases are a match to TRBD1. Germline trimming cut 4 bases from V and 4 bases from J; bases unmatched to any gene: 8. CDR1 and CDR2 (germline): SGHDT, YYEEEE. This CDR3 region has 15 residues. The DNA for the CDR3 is TGTGCCAGCAGCCCGAGGACAGGGGTAGGCTATGGCTACACCTTC. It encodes CASSPRTGVGYGYTF.

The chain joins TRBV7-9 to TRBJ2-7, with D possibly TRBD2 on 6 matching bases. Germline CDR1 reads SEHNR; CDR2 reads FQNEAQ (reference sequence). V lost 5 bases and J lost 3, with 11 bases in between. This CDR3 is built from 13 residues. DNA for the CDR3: TGTGCCAGCAGCCCTGACGGGAGCTACGAGCAGTACTTC. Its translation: CASSPDGSYEQYF.

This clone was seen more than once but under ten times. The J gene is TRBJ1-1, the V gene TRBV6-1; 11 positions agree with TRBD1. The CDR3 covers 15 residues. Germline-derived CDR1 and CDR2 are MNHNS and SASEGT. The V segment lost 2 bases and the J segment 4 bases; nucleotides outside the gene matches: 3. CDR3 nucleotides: TGTGCCAGCAGTGAATATGGGACAGGGGGCACTGAAGCTTTCTTT. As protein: CASSEYGTGGTEAFF.

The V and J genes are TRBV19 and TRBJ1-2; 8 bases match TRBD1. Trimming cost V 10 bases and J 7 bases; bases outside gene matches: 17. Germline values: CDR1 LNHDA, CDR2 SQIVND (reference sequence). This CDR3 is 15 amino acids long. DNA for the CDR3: TGTGCCATTGGGACAGGCAGTAGTCTTACGCGTGGCTACACCTTC. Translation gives CAIGTGSSLTRGYTF. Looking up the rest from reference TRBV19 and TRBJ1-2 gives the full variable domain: DGGITQSPKYLFRKEGQNVTLSCEQNLNHDAMYWYRQDPGQGLRLIYYSQIVNDFQKGDIAEGYSVSREKKESFPLTVTSAQKNPTAFYLCAIGTGSSLTRGYTFGSGTRLTVV.

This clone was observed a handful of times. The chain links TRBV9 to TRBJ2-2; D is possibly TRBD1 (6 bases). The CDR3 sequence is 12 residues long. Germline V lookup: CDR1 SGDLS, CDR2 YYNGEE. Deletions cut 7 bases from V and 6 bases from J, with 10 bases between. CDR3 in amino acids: CASRDKAGELFF. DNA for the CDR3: TGTGCCAGCCGGGACAAGGCCGGGGAGCTGTTTTTT.

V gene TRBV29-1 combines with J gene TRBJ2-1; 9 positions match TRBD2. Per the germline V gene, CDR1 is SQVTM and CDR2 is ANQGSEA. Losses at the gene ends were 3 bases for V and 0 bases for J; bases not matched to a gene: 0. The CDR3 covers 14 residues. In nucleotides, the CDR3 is TGCAGCGTTGATAGCGGGAGCTCCTACAATGAGCAGTTCTTC. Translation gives CSVDSGSSYNEQFF.

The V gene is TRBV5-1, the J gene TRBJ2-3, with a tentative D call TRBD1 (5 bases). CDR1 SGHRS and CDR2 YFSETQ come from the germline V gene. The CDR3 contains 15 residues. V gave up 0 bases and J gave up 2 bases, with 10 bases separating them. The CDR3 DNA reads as TGCGCCAGCAGCTTGGCCGGCAGGGTCACAGATACGCAGTATTTT. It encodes CASSLAGRVTDTQYF.

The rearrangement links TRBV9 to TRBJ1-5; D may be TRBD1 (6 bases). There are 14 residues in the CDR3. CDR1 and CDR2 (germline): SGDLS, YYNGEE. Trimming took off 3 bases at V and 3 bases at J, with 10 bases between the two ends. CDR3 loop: CASSEGHYNQPQHF. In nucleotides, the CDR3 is TGTGCCAGCAGCGAGGGACACTACAATCAGCCCCAGCATTTT.

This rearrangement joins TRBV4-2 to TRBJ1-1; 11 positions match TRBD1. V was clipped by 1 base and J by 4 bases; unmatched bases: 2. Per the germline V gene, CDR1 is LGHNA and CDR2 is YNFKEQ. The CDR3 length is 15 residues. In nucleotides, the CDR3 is TGTGCCAGCAGCCAAGTCGGGACAGGGGGCACTGAAGCTTTCTTT. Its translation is CASSQVGTGGTEAFF.

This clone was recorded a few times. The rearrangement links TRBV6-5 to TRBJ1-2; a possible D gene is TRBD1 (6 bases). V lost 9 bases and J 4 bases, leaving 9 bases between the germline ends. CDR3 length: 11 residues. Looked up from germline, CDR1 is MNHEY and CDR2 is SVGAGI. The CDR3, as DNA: TGTGCCAGACAGGGTGGCTATGGCTACACCTTC. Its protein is CARQGGYGYTF.

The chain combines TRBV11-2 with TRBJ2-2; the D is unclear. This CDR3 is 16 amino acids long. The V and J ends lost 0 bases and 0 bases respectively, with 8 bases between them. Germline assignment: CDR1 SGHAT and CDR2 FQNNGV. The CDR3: CASSLESGANTGELFF. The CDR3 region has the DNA TGTGCCAGCAGCTTAGAATCCGGAGCGAACACCGGGGAGCTGTTTTTT.

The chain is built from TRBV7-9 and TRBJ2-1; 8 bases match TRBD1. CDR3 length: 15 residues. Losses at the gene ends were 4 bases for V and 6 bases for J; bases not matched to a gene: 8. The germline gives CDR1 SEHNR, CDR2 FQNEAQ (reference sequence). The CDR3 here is CASSYQGAPGNEQFF. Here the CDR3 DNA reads TGTGCCAGCAGCTATCAGGGGGCGCCGGGCAATGAGCAGTTCTTC.

CDR3 sequence (DNA): TGTGCCAGCAGTTTATCGGGGGGGGCCCAGTACTTC. Translating gives CASSLSGGAQYF. The chain has TRBV27 and TRBJ2-5; 7 nucleotides match TRBD2. V gave up 0 bases and J gave up 9 bases; unmatched junction bases: 1. The CDR3 is 12 amino acids. The germline V gene has CDR1 MNHEY and CDR2 SMNVEV (reference sequence).

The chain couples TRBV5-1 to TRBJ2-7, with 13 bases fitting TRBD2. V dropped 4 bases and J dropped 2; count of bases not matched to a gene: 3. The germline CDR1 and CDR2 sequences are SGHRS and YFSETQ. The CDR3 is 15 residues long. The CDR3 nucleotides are TGCGCCAGCAGCCCCGGACTAGCGGGGGCCTACGAGCAGTACTTC. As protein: CASSPGLAGAYEQYF.

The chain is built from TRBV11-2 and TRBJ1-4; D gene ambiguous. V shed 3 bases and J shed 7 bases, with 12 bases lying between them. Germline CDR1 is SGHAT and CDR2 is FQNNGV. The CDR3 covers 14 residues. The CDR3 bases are TGTGCCAGCAGCTTTCTCGGTGCAGGTGAAAAACTGTTTTTT. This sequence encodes CASSFLGAGEKLFF.